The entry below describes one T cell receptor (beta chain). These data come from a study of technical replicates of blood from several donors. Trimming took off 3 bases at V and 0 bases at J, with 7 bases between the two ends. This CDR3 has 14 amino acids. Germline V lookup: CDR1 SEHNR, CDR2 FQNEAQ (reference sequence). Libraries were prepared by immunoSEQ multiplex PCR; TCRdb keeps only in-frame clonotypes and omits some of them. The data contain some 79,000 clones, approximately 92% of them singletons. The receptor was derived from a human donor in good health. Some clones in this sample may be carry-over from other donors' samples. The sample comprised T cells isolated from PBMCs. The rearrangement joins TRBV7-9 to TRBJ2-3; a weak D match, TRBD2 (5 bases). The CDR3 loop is CASSLAGSTDTQYF. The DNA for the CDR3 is TGTGCCAGCAGCTTGGCGGGTAGCACAGATACGCAGTATTTT.